Listed here are 32 T cell receptor beta chains from one sample, sequenced in a study of T cell responses to AZD1222 COVID-19 vaccine. The method was immunoSEQ multiplex PCR; TCRdb's version includes in-frame clones alone and lacks a portion of them. The sample includes 140,000 or so clones, around nine tenths of them seen just once. The sequencing used peripheral blood, collected on day 0 of AZD1222 vaccination. These receptors originate from an adult in good health.

The chain recombines TRBV6-5 with TRBJ1-1; TRBD1 might be the D (5 bases). Germline CDR1 is MNHEY and CDR2 is SVGAGI. Trimming left V 2 bases short and J 7 bases short, with 17 bases between. This CDR3 has 15 amino acids. The CDR3 coding sequence is TGTGCCAGCAGTTACGCGGGACTGCCAGCGCTTGAAGCTTTCTTT. Protein: CASSYAGLPALEAFF.

The J gene is TRBJ2-7, the V gene TRBV2; 8 positions match TRBD1. V shed 4 bases and J 0 bases; nucleotides not matched to a gene: 2. Germline CDR1 and CDR2: SNHLY and FYNNEI. CDR3 length: 14 amino acids. The chain's CDR3 is CASSGQGSSYEQYF. The CDR3 nucleotides are TGTGCCAGCAGTGGACAGGGGTCCTCCTACGAGCAGTACTTC.

This chain uses TRBV11-2 with TRBJ2-5; D might be TRBD1 or TRBD2, each matching 5 bases. CDR3 length equals 17 residues. Germline V gene sequence: CDR1 SGHAT, CDR2 FQNNGV. V was cut by 2 bases and J by 5 bases, with 21 bases left in between. CDR3 sequence reads: CASSLYNYWQGGETQYF. The DNA for the CDR3 is TGTGCCAGCAGCTTATATAATTACTGGCAGGGCGGGGAGACCCAGTACTTC.

This clone showed up just a few times. J is TRBJ1-4 and V is TRBV10-3; D unclear. The ends were cut back, 6 bases at V and 3 bases at J, with 8 bases in the middle. Germline V CDR1 and CDR2: ENHRY, SYGVKD. CDR3 length equals 13 residues. The DNA of the CDR3 is TGTGCCATCAGGAGGGCAGCTAATGAAAAACTGTTTTTT. Protein: CAIRRAANEKLFF.

The genes are TRBV4-3 and TRBJ2-3, with unresolved D. This CDR3 is 14 amino acids long. Trimming left V 1 base short and J 3 bases short, with 8 bases between. CDR1 is LGHNA, CDR2 YSLEER, per germline. The CDR3 region is CASSQGLMTDTQYF. The CDR3 nucleotides read TGCGCCAGCAGCCAAGGCCTAATGACAGATACGCAGTATTTT.

V and J are TRBV3-1 (or the pseudogene TRBV3-2) and TRBJ2-1; 9 bases agree with TRBD2. With 2 bases clipped from V and 5 bases from J, the junction kept 10 bases outside the gene matches. CDR3 size: 17 residues. Germline assignment: CDR1 LGHDT and CDR2 YNNKEL (reference sequence). CDR3 amino acids: CASSQSNGVAGDNEQFF. For the CDR3, the DNA is TGTGCCAGCAGCCAATCCAACGGGGTAGCGGGAGACAATGAGCAGTTCTTC.

The CDR3, as DNA: TGTGCCACCAGTTTTGCGAACACCGGGGAGCTGTTTTTT. Amino acids: CATSFANTGELFF. This chain uses TRBV24-1 with TRBJ2-2; D is unclear. The CDR3 loop spans 13 amino acids. With 6 bases removed from V and 0 bases from J, the gap between germline ends came to 4 bases. The germline gives CDR1 KGHDR, CDR2 SFDVKD.

The chain employs TRBV7-8 and TRBJ1-2; no reliable D call. Germline V gives CDR1 SGHVS, CDR2 FQNEAQ. The germline V and J ends were trimmed by 4 bases and 8 bases, with 14 bases remaining between them. The CDR3 covers 13 residues. This chain's CDR3 is CASSSSVWEGYTF. The CDR3, as DNA: TGTGCCAGCAGCTCGTCGGTGTGGGAAGGCTACACCTTC.

This clone is a singleton in its sample. This chain joins TRBV4-2 and TRBJ1-2; no reliable D call. The CDR3 is 13 amino acids. V lost 0 bases to trimming and J lost 3 bases, with 5 bases between them. Germline CDR1 and CDR2: LGHNA and YNFKEQ. The DNA for the CDR3 is TGTGCCAGCAGCCAAGAAGCGCACTATGGCTACACCTTC. Translation gives CASSQEAHYGYTF.

This chain uses TRBV28 with TRBJ1-2; weak D call: TRBD1 (6 bases). The CDR3 has 13 amino acids. Between the trimmed V and J ends, which lost 4 bases and 2 bases, there was a span of 8 bases. Germline V gives CDR1 MDHEN, CDR2 SYDVKM. Here the CDR3 reads CASSSGQNYGYTF. DNA for the CDR3: TGTGCCAGCAGTTCCGGACAGAACTATGGCTACACCTTC.

The CDR3 here is CASSPQLGGNEQFF. CDR3 sequence (DNA): TGTGCCAGCAGCCCCCAACTTGGGGGCAATGAGCAGTTCTTC. The chain uses TRBV14 and TRBJ2-1; D is perhaps TRBD1 or TRBD2 (5 bases each). The CDR3 runs to 14 residues. The V end was cut by 4 bases, the J end by 6 bases, with 13 bases between. Germline CDR1 and CDR2: SGHDN and FVKESK.

This clone was seen a single time. The J gene is TRBJ2-1, the V gene TRBV5-6; D is possibly TRBD2 (6 bases). The ends were cut back, 4 bases at V and 8 bases at J, with 16 bases in the middle. The CDR3 totals 14 residues. CDR1 is SGHDT and CDR2 is YYEEEE in the germline V gene. The CDR3 here is CASSGRDSWDEQFF. In DNA form, the CDR3 reads TGTGCCAGCAGCGGCCGGGACTCCTGGGATGAGCAGTTCTTC.

CDR3 nucleotide sequence: TGTGCCAGCAGCTTTGATTGGGCAGGGGCCGGGGAGCTGTTTTTT. This encodes CASSFDWAGAGELFF. The chain couples TRBV4-2 to TRBJ2-2, with D possibly matching TRBD1 (6 bases). The CDR3 runs to 15 residues. The V end was cut by 5 bases, the J end by 6 bases, with 16 bases between. Looked up from germline, CDR1 is LGHNA and CDR2 is YNFKEQ.

This clone was seen just once. CDR3 nucleotides: TGTGCCAGCAGACCCGGGACCGTCTACAATGAGCAGTTCTTC. Its protein is CASRPGTVYNEQFF. The chain couples TRBV27 to TRBJ2-1, with D possibly being TRBD1 or TRBD2 (5 bases each). The CDR3 covers 14 residues. The germline V and J ends were trimmed by 6 bases and 3 bases, with 12 bases remaining between them. The germline CDR1 and CDR2 sequences are MNHEY and SMNVEV (reference sequence).

The sample holds a few counts of this clone. The chain uses TRBV27 and TRBJ2-7; D gene ambiguous. Trimming removed 6 bases at V and 6 bases at J, with 12 bases between. CDR1 is MNHEY and CDR2 is SMNVEV in the germline V gene (reference sequence). The CDR3 contains 12 residues. CDR3 nucleotides: TGTGCCAGCAGGACTGGCCGTTTCGAGCAGTACTTC. This sequence encodes CASRTGRFEQYF.

The V gene is TRBV5-1, the J gene TRBJ2-7; a possible D gene is TRBD1 (5 bases). V was pared by 5 bases and J by 3 bases, with 15 bases between. The CDR3 covers 14 residues. Germline CDR1 reads SGHRS; CDR2 reads YFSETQ. CDR3 sequence reads: CASRHRLPDYEQYF. DNA for the CDR3: TGCGCCAGCAGGCACAGGCTCCCTGACTACGAGCAGTACTTC.

CDR3 nucleotide sequence: TGTGCCAGCAGCTACCCCCGTGGGGAATACTATGGCTACACCTTC. Protein sequence: CASSYPRGEYYGYTF. This chain uses TRBV6-6 with TRBJ1-2; D is unclear. V was shortened by 6 bases and J by 3 bases, with 17 bases between the two germline ends. The germline V gene has CDR1 MNHNY and CDR2 SVGAGI (reference sequence). This CDR3 has 15 residues.

The rearrangement links TRBV4-1 to TRBJ2-7, with 8 positions matching TRBD2. From germline, CDR1 is MGHRA and CDR2 YSYEKL. The V and J ends lost 2 bases and 2 bases, in that order; junction bases with no gene match: 2. The CDR3 length is 14 residues. Here the CDR3 DNA reads TGCGCCAGCAGCCAAACGGGGGGGACCTACGAGCAGTACTTC. This encodes CASSQTGGTYEQYF.

The J gene is TRBJ2-1, the V gene TRBV11-3; D may be TRBD2 (6 bases). Per germline, CDR1 SGHNT and CDR2 YENEEA. Trimming shortened V by 8 bases and J by 6 bases, and 20 bases separated the two germline ends. The CDR3 runs to 15 residues. CDR3 nucleotide sequence: TGTGCCAGCGCCACCGGGAGAACGGGTGGCAATGAGCAGTTCTTC. It specifies CASATGRTGGNEQFF.

This chain joins TRBV19 and TRBJ1-2, with unresolved D. Germline assignment: CDR1 LNHDA and CDR2 SQIVND (reference sequence). The CDR3 covers 14 residues. V lost 3 bases to trimming and J lost 4 bases, with 12 bases between them. CDR3 region: CASSIGREIYGYTF. In nucleotides, the CDR3 is TGTGCCAGTAGTATCGGACGGGAAATCTATGGCTACACCTTC.

The chain is built from TRBV27 and TRBJ1-2; TRBD1 aligns across 9 bases. Germline V gene lookup returns CDR1 MNHEY and CDR2 SMNVEV (reference sequence). After removal of 0 bases from V and 5 bases from J, the junction contained 1 base not matched to a gene. This CDR3 is built from 14 residues. CDR3 in amino acids: CASSLSGTGYGYTF. CDR3 nucleotide sequence: TGTGCCAGCAGTTTATCCGGGACAGGGTATGGCTACACCTTC.

The chain joins TRBV7-9 to TRBJ2-4, with a tentative D call TRBD2 (5 bases). CDR1 and CDR2 from the germline V gene are SEHNR and FQNEAQ (reference sequence). Deletions cut 5 bases from V and 12 bases from J, with 14 bases between. CDR3 length: 12 residues. This CDR3 is CASSKYDEGQYF. In DNA form, the CDR3 reads TGTGCCAGCAGCAAATACGACGAGGGTCAGTACTTC. Full variable domain (remainder filled in from reference TRBV7-9 and TRBJ2-4): DTGVSQNPRHKITKRGQNVTFRCDPISEHNRLYWYRQTLGQGPEFLTYFQNEAQLEKSRLLSDRFSAERPKGSFSTLEIQRTEQGDSAMYLCASSKYDEGQYFGAGTRLSVL.

V usage is TRBV7-2 and J usage is TRBJ2-7; D not certain. Germline-derived CDR1 and CDR2 are SGHTA and FQGNSA. This CDR3 has 15 residues. V lost 7 bases, J lost 0 bases, and 16 bases lay in between. CDR3 protein: CASTYWPSSSYEQYF. The CDR3 DNA reads as TGTGCCAGCACGTACTGGCCCTCGAGCTCCTACGAGCAGTACTTC.

This chain joins TRBV5-6 and TRBJ2-7; 8 nucleotides agree with TRBD2. This CDR3 is built from 15 residues. Germline V gene sequence: CDR1 SGHDT, CDR2 YYEEEE. The ends lost 4 bases at V and 3 bases at J; junction bases unmatched: 9. CDR3 region: CASSPGLADFYEQYF. For the CDR3, the DNA is TGTGCCAGCAGCCCCGGACTAGCAGATTTCTACGAGCAGTACTTC.

The genes are TRBV11-3 and TRBJ2-3; 9 bases are a match to TRBD2. The V and J ends lost 1 base and 3 bases, in that order; junction bases with no gene match: 5. Germline CDR1 and CDR2: SGHNT and YENEEA. CDR3 length: 16 amino acids. The chain's CDR3 is CASSLGLTSGTDTQYF. The CDR3 bases are TGTGCCAGCAGCTTAGGGCTGACTAGCGGTACAGATACGCAGTATTTT.

The V call is TRBV6-5, the J call TRBJ1-2; D not resolved. Trimming cost V 6 bases and J 2 bases, with 10 bases left between them. The CDR3 totals 13 residues. The germline V gene has CDR1 MNHEY and CDR2 SVGAGI. For the CDR3, the DNA is TGTGCCAGCAGACCGGACCCAAACTATGGCTACACCTTC. As protein: CASRPDPNYGYTF.

This clone has just one count. The chain has TRBV21-1 and TRBJ1-4. TRBV21-1 is reported as a pseudogene. The CDR3 contains 12 residues. The CDR3 coding sequence is TGTGCCAGCAACATAGGTAATGAAAAACTGTTTTTT. Encoded protein: CASNIGNEKLFF.

The chain links TRBV4-2 to TRBJ1-3; a possible D gene is TRBD1 (6 bases). Trimming left V 1 base short and J 4 bases short, with 14 bases between. The CDR3 covers 16 residues. CDR1 and CDR2 from the germline V gene are LGHNA and YNFKEQ. CDR3 DNA: TGTGCCAGCAGCCAAGGTACTACAGGGTCGGGAAACACCATATATTTT. This encodes CASSQGTTGSGNTIYF.

This clone came up a few times. As the CDR3 is not closed by the conserved phenylalanine or tryptophan, this likely results from a read error. The limits of the CDR3 on the DNA are not certain, so only TCRdb's listed CDR3 is given. V and J are TRBV28 and TRBJ1-1. The germline gives CDR1 MDHEN, CDR2 SYDVKM. The CDR3 extends over 13 residues, inclusive of both ends. This chain's CDR3 is CASSLGLRGWSLV.

The CDR3 is CASSFEADTQYF. CDR3 DNA: TGTGCCAGCAGCTTCGAGGCAGATACGCAGTATTTT. The V gene is TRBV9, the J gene TRBJ2-3; D unresolved. The CDR3 has 12 amino acids. Germline values: CDR1 SGDLS, CDR2 YYNGEE. V lost 4 bases and J lost 4, with 7 bases in between.

The chain joins TRBV29-1 to TRBJ1-1; unclear D gene. Trimming stripped 6 bases from V and 7 bases from J, with 15 bases between. Looked up from germline, CDR1 is SQVTM and CDR2 is ANQGSEA. The CDR3 is 12 amino acids. The CDR3 DNA reads as TGCAGCGTCAGACCTATGAACGGTGAAGCTTTCTTT. This translates into CSVRPMNGEAFF.

The V and J genes are TRBV28 and TRBJ2-4; the D gene is possibly TRBD2 (5 bases). Germline V gene sequence: CDR1 MDHEN, CDR2 SYDVKM. The CDR3 totals 16 residues. Trimming took off 4 bases at V and 7 bases at J, with 20 bases between the two ends. The CDR3 is CASSSIKKKPGNIQYF. The CDR3 DNA sequence: TGTGCCAGCAGTTCAATAAAGAAGAAACCGGGGAACATTCAGTACTTC.